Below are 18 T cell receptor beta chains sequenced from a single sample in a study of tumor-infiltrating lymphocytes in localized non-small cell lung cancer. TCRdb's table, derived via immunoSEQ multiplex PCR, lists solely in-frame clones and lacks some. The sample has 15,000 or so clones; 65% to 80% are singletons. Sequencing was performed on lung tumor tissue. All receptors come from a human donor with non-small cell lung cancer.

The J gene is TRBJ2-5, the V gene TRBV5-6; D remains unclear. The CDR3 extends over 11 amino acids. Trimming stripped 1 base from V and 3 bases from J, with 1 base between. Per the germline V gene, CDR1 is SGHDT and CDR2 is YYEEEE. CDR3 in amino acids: CASSLKETQYF. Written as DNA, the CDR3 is TGTGCCAGCAGCTTGAAAGAGACCCAGTACTTC.

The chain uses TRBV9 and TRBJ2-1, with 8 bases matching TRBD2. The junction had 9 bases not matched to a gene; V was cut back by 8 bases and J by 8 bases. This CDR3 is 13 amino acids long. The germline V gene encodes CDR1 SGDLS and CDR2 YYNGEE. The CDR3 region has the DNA TGTGCCAGTCGGGGGGGGTCGAGCGATGAGCAGTTCTTC. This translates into CASRGGSSDEQFF.

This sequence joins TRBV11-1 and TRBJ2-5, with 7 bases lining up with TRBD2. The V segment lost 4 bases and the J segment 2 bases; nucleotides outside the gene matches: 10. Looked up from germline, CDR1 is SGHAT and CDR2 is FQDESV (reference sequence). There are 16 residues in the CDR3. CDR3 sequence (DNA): TGTGCCAGCAGCTCCTGGGACCTAGCGGTTCAAGAGACCCAGTACTTC. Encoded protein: CASSSWDLAVQETQYF.

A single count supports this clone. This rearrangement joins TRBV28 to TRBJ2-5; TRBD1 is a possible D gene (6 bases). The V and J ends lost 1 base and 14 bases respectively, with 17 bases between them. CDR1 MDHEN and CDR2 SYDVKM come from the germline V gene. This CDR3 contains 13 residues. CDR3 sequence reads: CASSLSRGGSIYF. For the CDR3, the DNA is TGTGCCAGCAGTTTATCTAGAGGGGGAAGTATCTACTTC.

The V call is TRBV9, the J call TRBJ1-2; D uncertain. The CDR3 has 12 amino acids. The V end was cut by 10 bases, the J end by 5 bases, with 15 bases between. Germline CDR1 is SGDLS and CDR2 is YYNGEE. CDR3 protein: CAPEAADYGYTF. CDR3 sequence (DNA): TGTGCCCCCGAGGCGGCCGATTATGGCTACACCTTC.

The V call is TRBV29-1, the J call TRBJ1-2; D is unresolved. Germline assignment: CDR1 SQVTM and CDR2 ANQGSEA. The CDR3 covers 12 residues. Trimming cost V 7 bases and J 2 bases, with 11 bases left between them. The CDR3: CSGGRPNYGYTF. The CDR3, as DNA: TGCAGCGGCGGCCGTCCGAACTATGGCTACACCTTC.

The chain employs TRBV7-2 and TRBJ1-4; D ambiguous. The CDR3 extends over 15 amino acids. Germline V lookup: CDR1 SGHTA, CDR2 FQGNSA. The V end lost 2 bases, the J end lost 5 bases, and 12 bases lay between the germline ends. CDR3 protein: CASSLSGGSNEKLFF. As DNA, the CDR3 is TGTGCCAGCAGCTTAAGCGGAGGCTCCAATGAAAAACTGTTTTTT.

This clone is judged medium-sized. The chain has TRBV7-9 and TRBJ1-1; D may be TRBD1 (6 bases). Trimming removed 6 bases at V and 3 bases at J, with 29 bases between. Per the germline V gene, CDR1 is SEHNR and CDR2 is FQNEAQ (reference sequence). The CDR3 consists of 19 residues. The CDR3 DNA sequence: TGTGCCAGCAGTCTTGATTGGGTGCGGGGGCGATCAACTGACACTGAAGCTTTCTTT. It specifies CASSLDWVRGRSTDTEAFF. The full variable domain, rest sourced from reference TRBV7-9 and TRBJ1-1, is DTGVSQNPRHKITKRGQNVTFRCDPISEHNRLYWYRQTLGQGPEFLTYFQNEAQLEKSRLLSDRFSAERPKGSFSTLEIQRTEQGDSAMYLCASSLDWVRGRSTDTEAFFGQGTRLTVV.

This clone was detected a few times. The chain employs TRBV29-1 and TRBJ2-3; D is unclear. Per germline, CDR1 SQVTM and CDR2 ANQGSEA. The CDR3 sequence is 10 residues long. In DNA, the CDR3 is TGCAGTGGCTCGGGAGATACGCAGTATTTT. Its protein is CSGSGDTQYF.

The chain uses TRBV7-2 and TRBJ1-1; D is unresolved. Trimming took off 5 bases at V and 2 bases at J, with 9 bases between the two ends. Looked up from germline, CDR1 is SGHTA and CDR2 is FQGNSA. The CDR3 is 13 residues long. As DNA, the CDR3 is TGTGCCAGCAGCGAGACCGTTAACACTGAAGCTTTCTTT. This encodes CASSETVNTEAFF.

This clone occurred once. CDR3 in amino acids: CASSPAGGETQYF. The CDR3 DNA is TGTGCCAGCTCACCAGCGGGAGGCGAGACCCAGTACTTC. The chain couples TRBV18 to TRBJ2-5; 8 bases are shared with TRBD2. Germline CDR1 and CDR2: KGHSH and LQKENI. The CDR3 contains 13 residues. The trim removed 2 bases at V and 5 bases at J, leaving 1 base unmatched.

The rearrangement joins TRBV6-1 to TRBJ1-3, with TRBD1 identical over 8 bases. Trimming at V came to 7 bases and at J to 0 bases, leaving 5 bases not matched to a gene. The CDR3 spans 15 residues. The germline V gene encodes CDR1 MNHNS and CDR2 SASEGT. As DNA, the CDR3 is TGTGCCAGCACCAGACAGGGGAACTCTGGAAACACCATATATTTT. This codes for CASTRQGNSGNTIYF.

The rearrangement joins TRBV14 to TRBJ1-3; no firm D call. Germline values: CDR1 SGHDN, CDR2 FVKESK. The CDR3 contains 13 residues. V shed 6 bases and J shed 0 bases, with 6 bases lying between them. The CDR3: CASRPSSGNTIYF. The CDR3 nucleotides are TGTGCCAGCAGGCCCTCCTCTGGAAACACCATATATTTT.

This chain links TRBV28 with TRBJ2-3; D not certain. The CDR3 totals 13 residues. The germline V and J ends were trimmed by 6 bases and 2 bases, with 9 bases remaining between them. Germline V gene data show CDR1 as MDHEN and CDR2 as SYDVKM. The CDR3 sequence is CASRFWSTDTQYF. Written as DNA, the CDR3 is TGTGCCAGCAGGTTTTGGTCCACAGATACGCAGTATTTT.

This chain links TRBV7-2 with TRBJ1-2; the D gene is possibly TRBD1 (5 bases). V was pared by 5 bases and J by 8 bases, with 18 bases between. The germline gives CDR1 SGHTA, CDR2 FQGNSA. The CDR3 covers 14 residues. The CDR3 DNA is TGTGCCAGCAGCCTCGGAGTCCCAGGGCGAGGCTACACCTTC. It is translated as CASSLGVPGRGYTF.

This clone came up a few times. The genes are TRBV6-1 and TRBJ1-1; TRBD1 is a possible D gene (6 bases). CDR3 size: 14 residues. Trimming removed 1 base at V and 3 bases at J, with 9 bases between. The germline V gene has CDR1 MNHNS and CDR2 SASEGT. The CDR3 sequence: CASSEDTGHTEAFF. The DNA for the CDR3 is TGTGCCAGCAGTGAAGATACAGGGCACACTGAAGCTTTCTTT.

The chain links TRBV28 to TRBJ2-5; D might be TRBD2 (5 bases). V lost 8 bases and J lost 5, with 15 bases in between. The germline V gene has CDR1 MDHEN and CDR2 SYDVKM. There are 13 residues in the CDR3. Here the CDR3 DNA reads TGTGCCAGCCGCCAATCGGGGTGGGAGACCCAGTACTTC. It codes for CASRQSGWETQYF.

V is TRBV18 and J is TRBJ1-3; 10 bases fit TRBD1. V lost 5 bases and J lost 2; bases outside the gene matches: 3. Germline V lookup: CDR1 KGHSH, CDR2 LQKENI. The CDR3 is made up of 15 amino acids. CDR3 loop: CASSAGTGAGNTIYF. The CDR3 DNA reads TGTGCCAGCTCAGCCGGGACAGGGGCTGGAAACACCATATATTTT.